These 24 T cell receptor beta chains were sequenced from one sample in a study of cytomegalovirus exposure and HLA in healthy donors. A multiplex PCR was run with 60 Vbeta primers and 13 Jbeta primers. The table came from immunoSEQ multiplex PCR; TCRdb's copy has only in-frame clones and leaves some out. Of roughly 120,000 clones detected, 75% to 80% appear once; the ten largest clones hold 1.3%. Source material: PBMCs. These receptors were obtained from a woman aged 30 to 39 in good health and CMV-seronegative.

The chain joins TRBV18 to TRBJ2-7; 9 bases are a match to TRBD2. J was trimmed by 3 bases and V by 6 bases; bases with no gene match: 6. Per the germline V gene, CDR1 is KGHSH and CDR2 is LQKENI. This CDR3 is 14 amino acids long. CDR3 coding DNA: TGTGCCAGCTCGCCGGGACTAGCAAACTACGAGCAGTACTTC. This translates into CASSPGLANYEQYF.

CDR3 sequence (DNA): TGTGCCAGCAGCCCGGGTACTAGGAGCGGGGGGGCCTACTCCTACGAGCAGTACTTC. Protein sequence: CASSPGTRSGGAYSYEQYF. The gene calls are TRBV5-8 and TRBJ2-7; TRBD2 aligns across 10 bases. Germline-derived CDR1 and CDR2 are SGHTS and YDEGEE. Trimming at V came to 4 bases and at J to 0 bases, leaving 16 bases not matched to a gene. The CDR3 contains 19 residues.

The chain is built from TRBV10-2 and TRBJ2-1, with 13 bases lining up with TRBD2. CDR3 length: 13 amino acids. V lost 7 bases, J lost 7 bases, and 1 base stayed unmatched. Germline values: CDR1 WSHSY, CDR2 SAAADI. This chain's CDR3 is CASKGLAGNEQFF. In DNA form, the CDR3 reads TGCGCCAGCAAGGGACTAGCGGGAAATGAGCAGTTCTTC.

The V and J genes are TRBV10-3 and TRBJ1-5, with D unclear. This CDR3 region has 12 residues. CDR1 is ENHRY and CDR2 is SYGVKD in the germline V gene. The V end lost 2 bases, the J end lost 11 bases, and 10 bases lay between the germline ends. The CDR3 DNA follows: TGTGCCATCAGTGAGGACACGGGGTCCCAGCATTTT. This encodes CAISEDTGSQHF.

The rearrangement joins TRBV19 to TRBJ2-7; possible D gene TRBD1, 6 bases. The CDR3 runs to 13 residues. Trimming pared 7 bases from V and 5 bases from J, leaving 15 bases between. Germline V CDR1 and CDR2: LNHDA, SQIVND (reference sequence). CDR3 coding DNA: TGTGCCAGTAAAAAAACAGGGATCCACGAGCAGTACTTC. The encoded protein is CASKKTGIHEQYF.

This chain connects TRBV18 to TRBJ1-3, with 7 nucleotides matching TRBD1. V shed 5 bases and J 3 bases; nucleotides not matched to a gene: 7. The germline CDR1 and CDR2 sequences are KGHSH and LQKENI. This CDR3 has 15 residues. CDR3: CASSTTGEVGNTIYF. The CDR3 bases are TGTGCCAGCTCAACAACAGGGGAGGTTGGAAACACCATATATTTT.

In DNA form, the CDR3 reads TGTGCCAGCAGTCCGGGACTAGCCCGGAATGAGCAGTTCTTC. It is translated as CASSPGLARNEQFF. This chain joins TRBV28 and TRBJ2-1; 9 nucleotides line up with TRBD2. The CDR3 is 14 amino acids. CDR1 is MDHEN, CDR2 SYDVKM, per germline. V shed 5 bases, J shed 7 bases, and the junction held 6 bases outside the gene matches. The variable domain in full, with the rest retrieved from reference TRBV28 and TRBJ2-1, is DVKVTQSSRYLVKRTGEKVFLECVQDMDHENMFWYRQDPGLGLRLIYFSYDVKMKEKGDIPEGYSVSREKKERFSLILESASTNQTSMYLCASSPGLARNEQFFGPGTRLTVL.

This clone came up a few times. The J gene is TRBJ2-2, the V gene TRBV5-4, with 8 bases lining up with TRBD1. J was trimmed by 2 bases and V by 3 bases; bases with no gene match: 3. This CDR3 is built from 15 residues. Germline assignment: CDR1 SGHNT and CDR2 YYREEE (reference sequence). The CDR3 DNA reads TGTGCCAGCAGCTCGGGGACAGGTAACACCGGGGAGCTGTTTTTT. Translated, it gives CASSSGTGNTGELFF.

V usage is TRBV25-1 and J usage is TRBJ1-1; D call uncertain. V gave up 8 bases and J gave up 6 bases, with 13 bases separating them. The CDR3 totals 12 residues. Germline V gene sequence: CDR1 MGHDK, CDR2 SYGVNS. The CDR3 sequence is CASSRGLAEAFF. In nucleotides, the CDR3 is TGTGCCAGCTCTCGGGGTTTGGCTGAAGCTTTCTTT. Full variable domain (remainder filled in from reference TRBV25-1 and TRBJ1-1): EADIYQTPRYLVIGTGKKITLECSQTMGHDKMYWYQQDPGMELHLIHYSYGVNSTEKGDLSSESTVSRIRTEHFPLTLESARPSHTSQYLCASSRGLAEAFFGQGTRLTVV.

The DNA for the CDR3 is TGCAGCGTACAGGGGTATCAAGAGACCCAGTACTTC. It codes for CSVQGYQETQYF. The chain combines TRBV29-1 with TRBJ2-5, with 7 bases identical to TRBD1. The germline V gene encodes CDR1 SQVTM and CDR2 ANQGSEA. V gave up 6 bases and J gave up 2 bases; unmatched junction bases: 3. There are 12 residues in the CDR3.

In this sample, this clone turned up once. CDR3 residues: CASSHRDRKPYEQYF. CDR3 nucleotides: TGCGCCAGCAGCCACAGGGACAGGAAACCCTACGAGCAGTACTTC. The rearrangement uses TRBV4-1 and TRBJ2-7; 8 bases align to TRBD1. The CDR3 is made up of 15 amino acids. After removal of 3 bases from V and 2 bases from J, the junction contained 6 bases not matched to a gene. Germline V gene lookup returns CDR1 MGHRA and CDR2 YSYEKL.

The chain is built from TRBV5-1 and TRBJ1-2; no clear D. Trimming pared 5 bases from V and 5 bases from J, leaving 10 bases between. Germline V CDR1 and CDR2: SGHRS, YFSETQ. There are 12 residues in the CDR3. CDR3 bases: TGCGCCAGCAGTCAGGCGGGATATGGCTACACCTTC. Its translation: CASSQAGYGYTF.

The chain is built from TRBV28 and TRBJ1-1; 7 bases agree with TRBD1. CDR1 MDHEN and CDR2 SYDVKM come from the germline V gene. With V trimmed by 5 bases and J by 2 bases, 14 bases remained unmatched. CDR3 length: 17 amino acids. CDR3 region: CASSPWDSPLSNTEAFF. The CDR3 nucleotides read TGTGCCAGCAGTCCGTGGGACAGTCCCTTAAGTAACACTGAAGCTTTCTTT.

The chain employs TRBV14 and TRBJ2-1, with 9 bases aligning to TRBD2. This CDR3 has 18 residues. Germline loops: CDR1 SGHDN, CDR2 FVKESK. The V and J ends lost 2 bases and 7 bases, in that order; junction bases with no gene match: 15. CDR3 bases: TGTGCCAGCAGCCAAATAATAGCGGGAGTCGGGACGGGGAATGAGCAGTTCTTC. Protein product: CASSQIIAGVGTGNEQFF.

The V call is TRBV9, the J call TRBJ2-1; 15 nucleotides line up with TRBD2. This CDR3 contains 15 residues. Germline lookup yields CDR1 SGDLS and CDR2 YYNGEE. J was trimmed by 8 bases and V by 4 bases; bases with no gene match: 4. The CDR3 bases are TGTGCCAGCAGCAGGACTAGCGGGGGGGCAGATGAGCAGTTCTTC. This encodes CASSRTSGGADEQFF.

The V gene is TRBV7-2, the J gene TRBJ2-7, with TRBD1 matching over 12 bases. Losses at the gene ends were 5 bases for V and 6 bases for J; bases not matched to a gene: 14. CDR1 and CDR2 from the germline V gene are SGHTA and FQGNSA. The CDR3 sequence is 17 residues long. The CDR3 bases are TGTGCCAGCAGCCGACCAGGGGCCGGGACAGGGGGCACCGAGCAGTACTTC. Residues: CASSRPGAGTGGTEQYF.

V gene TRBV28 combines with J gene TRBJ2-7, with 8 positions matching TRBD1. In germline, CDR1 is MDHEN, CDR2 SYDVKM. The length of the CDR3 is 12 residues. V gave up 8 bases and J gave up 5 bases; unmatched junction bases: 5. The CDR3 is CASQGAAHEQYF. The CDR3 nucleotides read TGTGCCAGCCAGGGGGCTGCGCACGAGCAGTACTTC.

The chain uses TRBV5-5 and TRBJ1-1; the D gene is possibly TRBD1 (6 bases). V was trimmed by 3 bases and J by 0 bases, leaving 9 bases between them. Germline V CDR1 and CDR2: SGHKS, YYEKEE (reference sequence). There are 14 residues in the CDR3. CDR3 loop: CASSSGTMNTEAFF. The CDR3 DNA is TGTGCCAGCAGCTCCGGGACAATGAACACTGAAGCTTTCTTT. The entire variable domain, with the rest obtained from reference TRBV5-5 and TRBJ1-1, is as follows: DAGVTQSPTHLIKTRGQQVTLRCSPISGHKSVSWYQQVLGQGPQFIFQYYEKEERGRGNFPDRFSARQFPNYSSELNVNALLLGDSALYLCASSSGTMNTEAFFGQGTRLTVV.

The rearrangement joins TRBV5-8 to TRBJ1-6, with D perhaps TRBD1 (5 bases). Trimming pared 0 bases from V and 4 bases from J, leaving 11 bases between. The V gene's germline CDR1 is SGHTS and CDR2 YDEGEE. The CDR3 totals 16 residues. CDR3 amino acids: CASSLGRAGYNSPLHF. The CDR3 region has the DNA TGTGCCAGCAGCTTGGGCAGGGCTGGATATAATTCACCCCTCCACTTT.

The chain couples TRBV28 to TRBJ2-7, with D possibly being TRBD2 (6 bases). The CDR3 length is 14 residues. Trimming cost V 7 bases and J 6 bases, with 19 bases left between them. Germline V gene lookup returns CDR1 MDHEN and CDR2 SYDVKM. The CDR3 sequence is CASTHGTSSGEQYF. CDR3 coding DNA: TGTGCCAGCACCCATGGGACTTCTTCCGGCGAGCAGTACTTC. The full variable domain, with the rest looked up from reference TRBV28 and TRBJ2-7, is DVKVTQSSRYLVKRTGEKVFLECVQDMDHENMFWYRQDPGLGLRLIYFSYDVKMKEKGDIPEGYSVSREKKERFSLILESASTNQTSMYLCASTHGTSSGEQYFGPGTRLTVT.

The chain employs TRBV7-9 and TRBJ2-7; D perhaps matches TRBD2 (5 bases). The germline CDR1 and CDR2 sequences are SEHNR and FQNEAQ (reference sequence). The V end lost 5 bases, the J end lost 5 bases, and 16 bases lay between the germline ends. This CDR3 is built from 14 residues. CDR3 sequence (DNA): TGTGCCAGCAGCCCCCGGACTGGCAGGAACGAGCAGTACTTC. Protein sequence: CASSPRTGRNEQYF.

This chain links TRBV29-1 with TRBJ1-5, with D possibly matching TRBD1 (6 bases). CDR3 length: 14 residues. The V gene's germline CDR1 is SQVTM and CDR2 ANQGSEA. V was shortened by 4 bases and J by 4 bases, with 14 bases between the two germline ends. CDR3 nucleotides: TGCAGCGTTGGGTTCAGGGGCCGAAATCAGCCCCAGCATTTT. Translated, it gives CSVGFRGRNQPQHF. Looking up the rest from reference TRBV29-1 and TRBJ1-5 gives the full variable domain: SAVISQKPSRDICQRGTSLTIQCQVDSQVTMMFWYRQQPGQSLTLIATANQGSEATYESGFVIDKFPISRPNLTFSTLTVSNMSPEDSSIYLCSVGFRGRNQPQHFGDGTRLSIL.

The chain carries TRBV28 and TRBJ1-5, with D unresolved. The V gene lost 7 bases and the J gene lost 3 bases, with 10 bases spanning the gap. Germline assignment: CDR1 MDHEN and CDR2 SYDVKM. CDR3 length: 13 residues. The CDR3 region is CASIAGPNQPQHF. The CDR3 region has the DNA TGTGCCAGCATCGCAGGCCCCAATCAGCCCCAGCATTTT.

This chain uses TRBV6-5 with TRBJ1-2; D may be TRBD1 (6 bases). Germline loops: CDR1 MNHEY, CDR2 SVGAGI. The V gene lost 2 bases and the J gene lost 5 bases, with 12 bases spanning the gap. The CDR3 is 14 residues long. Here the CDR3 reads CASSYTRGSYGYTF. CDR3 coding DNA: TGTGCCAGCAGTTACACCAGGGGTTCTTATGGCTACACCTTC.